A single T cell receptor beta chain is shown here with its context. This receptor's antigen is unknown. There are no base qualities to consult, and no much larger clone falls within one base. The sample is drawn from a study of blood T cells in healthy people across ages (dated by TCRdb to between 2014 and 2016). About the study as a whole: In model experiments, template switching captured roughly one uniquely barcoded TCR beta cDNA molecule for every two T cells. The donors were divided into four age groups: young (average about 16 years), middle-aged (over 35), aged (approximately 62) and long-lived (about 80). The study analyzed two additional independent replicas of 1 million unique cDNA reads from the same blood draw for two donors, one aged 18 to 30 and one aged 80 or older. To avoid experimental bias, donors of different ages were spread randomly across the sequencing lanes. Age-related changes in TCR beta repertoire diversity were measured in the study by deep sequencing normalized with unique cDNA molecular identifiers.

The donors were roughly 39 Caucasian individuals from Russia, aged roughly 6 to 100 years, who were systemically healthy. Each donor gave ten milliliters of peripheral blood, collected into EDTA-treated Vacutainer tubes. Ficoll-Paque density-gradient centrifugation was used to isolate PBMCs, with at least 6 million per sample. Total RNA, at least 6 micrograms per sample, was extracted from PBMCs with Trizol reagent. For every donor, an aliquot of PBMCs went through flow cytometry to measure the percentages of naive CD45RAhigh/CD27high T cells. Receptors were amplified or captured by 5' RACE. Sequencing took place on an Illumina HiSeq 2500. A second roughly 7 to 12 cycle PCR used a sample-barcoded 5' primer and a J-beta primer mix. A unique molecular identifier was introduced onto each TCR beta cDNA molecule by a template-switch 5' adaptor carrying 12 random nucleotides. At least 2.5 million CDR3-containing paired-end reads were obtained from each sample. First-strand cDNA synthesis was performed from all RNA using the Mint cDNA synthesis kit, with priming by a TRBC-specific oligonucleotide. Following uracil-DNA glycosylase treatment, all cDNA underwent a first 18-cycle PCR with the universal primers M1SS and BC2_uni_R. The authors' analysis ran thus. Each sample was normalized by randomly selecting 1 million high-quality reads, each carrying a distinct molecular identifier. Reads with shared molecular identifiers were discarded instead of being binned into consensus sequences. CDR3 identification, clonotype clustering and error correction used MiTCR with a Q25 quality threshold and the strictest error-elimination algorithm. A nonparametric unseen species model with Euler transformation was used to estimate lower-bound total TCR beta diversity. Using fastp trimming at Q25 and MiXCR clonotype assembly, TCRdb reanalyzed the public sequencing data and kept in-frame beta chains. Identical CDR3 protein sequences are pooled into one entry, listed with their most common genes and DNA. TCRdb's processing, not the authors', yielded these V and J calls. The sample has about 970,000 distinct CDR3 sequences on record, about 53% of them singletons. The ten largest clones add up to about 22% of the sample.

Findings and caveats that apply to the study as a whole: Observed TCR beta diversity per million T cells fell roughly linearly with age, and a significant reduction was already apparent by age approximately 41. Compared with the aged group, the long-lived group had more naive CD4+ T cells, fewer expanded clones and increased TCR diversity, suggesting age selection. Estimates of total diversity from one million sequenced T cells were regarded as lower bounds and underestimates. The CMV infection status of donors was not known, potentially confounding age-related changes in expanded clonotypes. Because profiling used bulk unsorted PBMCs, naive and antigen-experienced compartments could not be compared conclusively. The percentage of naive T cells measured by flow cytometry correlated strongly with observed TCR beta diversity.

Sequenced sample: blood. The source of this sequence is a woman in her sixties in good health.

The CDR3 protein sequence reads: CASGLVMTEYSYNEQFF. The nucleotide sequence reads as follows: TGTGCTAGTGGTTTGGTAATGACTGAATACTCCTACAATGAGCAGTTCTTC. This receptor chain uses TRBV12-5 and TRBJ2-1, with an unclear D gene assignment. CDR1 and CDR2 were assigned from the germline V gene as LGHNT and FRNRAP. From the cysteine up to the phenylalanine, the CDR3 has a length of 17 residues. Here the CDR3 DNA is all that survives: 51 bases in frame from base 1. V gives up 0 bases and J gives up 0 bases, and the segment between their germline ends measures 12 bases.